The T cell receptor beta chain under discussion was sequenced for a study of blood T cell repertoires in COVID-19. Across the whole study: Both acute and convalescent COVID-19 samples were obtained from the United States, Italy and Spain. Nucleic acid was either cDNA or gDNA, and it came from T cells, B-cell-depleted T cells, or PBMCs.

Under the authors' procedure: Amplifying reference gene primers gave estimates of nucleated cell counts. The table came from immunoSEQ multiplex PCR; TCRdb's copy has only in-frame clones and leaves some out. The V and J calls and the clone size are those of that table, but D and trimming were determined from the DNA. The sample has about 200,000 clones; more than 70% are singletons. The receptor comes from a man aged 18-30 years with active or convalescent COVID-19. Sample: peripheral blood.

The CDR3, as DNA: TGTGCCAGCAGCCCCTCTCGGGGGACCTATGGCTACACCTTC. This sequence encodes CASSPSRGTYGYTF. The rearrangement links TRBV7-6 to TRBJ1-2; a weak D match, TRBD1 (5 bases). There are 14 residues in the CDR3. Germline loops: CDR1 SGHVS, CDR2 FNYEAQ. V was cut by 5 bases and J by 4 bases, with 14 bases left in between. Full variable domain (outside the CDR3, taken from reference TRBV7-6 and TRBJ1-2): GAGVSQSPRYKVTKRGQDVALRCDPISGHVSLYWYRQALGQGPEFLTYFNYEAQQDKSGLPNDRFSAERPEGSISTLTIQRTEQRDSAMYRCASSPSRGTYGYTFGSGTRLTVV.